These 10 T cell receptor beta chains share one sample of origin, sequenced in a study of regulatory T cells in long-lasting Graves disease (dated by TCRdb to 2020 to 2022). The time point label, as the study defines it: newly diagnosed GD, antithyroid drugs for less than 3 months. RNA was extracted from PBMCs in TRIzol for both TCR sequencing and RNA sequencing. The library came from multiplex PCR. Instrument on record: Illumina HiSeq 4000. iRepertoire HTBI primers and Arm-PCR amplification of CDR3 regions were used to construct TCR beta libraries. The public reads were reprocessed in TCRdb via fastp at Q25 and MiXCR, keeping in-frame beta chains. Rows are combined by CDR3 protein, so each entry shows the most common genes and DNA. This sample is represented by around 500,000 distinct CDR3 sequences; around 16% of them were singletons. The top ten constitute 20% to 30% of the sample. These data were also filed under a second study, of T cells in Graves' hyperthyroidism and ophthalmopathy.

Specimen: peripheral blood mononuclear cells (PBMCs), collected at new diagnosis, from a patient treated with antithyroid drugs. These receptors were obtained from a middle-aged woman with Graves disease. Donor details come from another sample of the same person, matched by shared clones.

This clonotype turned up a few times. The chain has TRBV9 and TRBJ1-1; tentatively, D is TRBD1 (5 bases). The CDR3 is 14 amino acids. Trimming took off 7 bases at V and 1 base at J, with 14 bases between the two ends. Germline-derived CDR1 and CDR2 are SGDLS and YYNGEE. The CDR3 loop is CASGPGRTNTEAFF. CDR3 coding DNA: TGTGCCAGCGGCCCGGGACGCACGAACACTGAAGCTTTCTTT. Variable domain in full (rest from reference TRBV9 and TRBJ1-1): DSGVTQTPKHLITATGQRVTLRCSPRSGDLSVYWYQQSLDQGLQFLIQYYNGEERAKGNILERFSAQQFPDLHSELNLSSLELGDSALYFCASGPGRTNTEAFFGQGTRLTVV.

The rearrangement joins TRBV7-9 to TRBJ1-1, with D possibly being TRBD1 (5 bases). V lost 2 bases to trimming and J lost 4 bases, with 11 bases between them. Looked up from germline, CDR1 is SEHNR and CDR2 is FQNEAQ (reference sequence). The length of the CDR3 is 14 residues. The CDR3 here is CASSLLHGTTEAFF. Here the CDR3 DNA reads TGTGCCAGCAGCTTACTACACGGGACCACTGAAGCTTTCTTT.

In the case of this clonotype: A far larger clone lies a single base away; this is likely a read error. The chain joins TRBV12-3 or TRBV12-4 to TRBJ2-1, with 10 bases that match TRBD1. The CDR3 covers 17 residues. Losses at the gene ends were 4 bases for V and 10 bases for J; bases not matched to a gene: 16. The CDR3 DNA sequence: TGTGCCAGCAGTTCCACCGGGACAGGGGCGAGCTCCTACGAGCAGTTCTTC. Translating it yields CASSSTGTGASSYEQFF.

Many counts were recorded for this clonotype. One junction end does not reproduce the germline sequence, and a read error may be involved. The rearrangement joins TRBV20-1 to TRBJ1-5, with D maybe TRBD1 (5 bases). CDR3 size: 15 residues. Germline CDR1 is DFQATT and CDR2 is SNEGSKA (reference sequence). CDR3 nucleotide sequence: TGCAGTGCCAGAGATCGCCCGGGGGGCAATCAGCCCCAGCATTTT. Its translation: CSARDRPGGNQPQHF.

This clonotype was observed many times. The chain carries TRBV2 and TRBJ2-7, with 10 positions matching TRBD1. Germline V gives CDR1 SNHLY, CDR2 FYNNEI. This CDR3 is built from 14 residues. J gave up 3 bases and V 6 bases, and 5 bases lay outside the gene matches. CDR3 sequence (DNA): TGTGCCAGCAGCACGACAGGGGGCGGCTACGAGCAGTACTTC. Translation: CASSTTGGGYEQYF.

V and J are TRBV2 and TRBJ2-5; D may be TRBD1 (6 bases). This CDR3 is 15 amino acids long. V gave up 5 bases and J gave up 1 base, with 14 bases separating them. In germline, CDR1 is SNHLY, CDR2 FYNNEI. The CDR3 sequence is CASSTDRQVQETQYF. The CDR3 region has the DNA TGTGCCAGCAGTACTGACAGACAGGTCCAAGAGACCCAGTACTTC.

Ten or more counts support this clonotype. The chain recombines TRBV11-2 with TRBJ2-1; 12 bases are a match to TRBD2. This CDR3 contains 16 residues. Germline CDR1 is SGHAT and CDR2 is FQNNGV. Trimming cost V 4 bases and J 7 bases; bases outside gene matches: 8. The chain's CDR3 is CASSSLAGGPGNEQFF. The CDR3 DNA follows: TGTGCCAGCAGCTCCCTAGCGGGGGGGCCGGGTAATGAGCAGTTCTTC. Full variable domain (outside the CDR3, taken from reference TRBV11-2 and TRBJ2-1): EAGVAQSPRYKIIEKRQSVAFWCNPISGHATLYWYQQILGQGPKLLIQFQNNGVVDDSQLPKDRFSAERLKGVDSTLKIQPAKLEDSAVYLCASSSLAGGPGNEQFFGPGTRLTVL.

There are a few counts of this clonotype. A read error is possible here, since a much larger clone lies one base away. V and J are TRBV5-1 and TRBJ1-1; a weak D match, TRBD1 (5 bases). Per germline, CDR1 SGHRS and CDR2 YFSETQ. The CDR3 sequence is 14 residues long. V was shortened by 2 bases and J by 4 bases, with 12 bases between the two germline ends. The CDR3 sequence is CASSFRQMSTEAFF. The CDR3 bases are TGCGCCAGCAGCTTCCGACAGATGAGCACTGAAGCTTTCTTT.

This chain links TRBV6-2 or TRBV6-3 with TRBJ1-1, with D maybe TRBD1 (5 bases). Germline loops: CDR1 MNHEY, CDR2 SVGEGT. V was shortened by 6 bases and J by 3 bases, with 23 bases between the two germline ends. The length of the CDR3 is 17 residues. CDR3 amino acids: CASRKGMLGLGDTEAFF. CDR3 coding DNA: TGTGCCAGCAGGAAGGGGATGTTGGGGCTCGGGGACACTGAAGCTTTCTTT.

This clonotype was recorded a few times. This chain joins TRBV7-9 and TRBJ2-3; D might be TRBD2 (6 bases). Trimming stripped 5 bases from V and 3 bases from J, with 15 bases between. Germline V gives CDR1 SEHNR, CDR2 FQNEAQ (reference sequence). CDR3 length: 15 amino acids. CDR3 in amino acids: CASSPHGGVTDTQYF. The CDR3 DNA sequence: TGTGCCAGCAGCCCTCACGGCGGGGTAACAGATACGCAGTATTTT.